This T cell receptor beta chain appears in the sequencing data of a study of T cell responses to AZD1222 COVID-19 vaccine. Broader study findings: Only after the peak T cell response were repertoires sampled. Donors were chiefly white British, with a greater number of females, and clonal diversity was perhaps underestimated.

Remarks on this clone: Its antigen is still unknown.

Profiling relied on immunoSEQ multiplex PCR, and the TCRdb table lists in-frame clones only, not all of them. Here the sample spans 120,000 to 150,000 clones, 70% to 90% being singletons. Pooling was applied to second doses at about 4 or about 12 weeks. Per the germline V gene, CDR1 is GTSNPN and CDR2 is SVGIG (reference sequence). Trimming cost V 5 bases and J 2 bases, with 18 bases left between them. The length of the CDR3 is 15 residues. The chain links TRBV30 to TRBJ1-2; D remains unclear. The TCR originated in an adult who received the AZD1222 COVID-19 vaccine. This specimen was peripheral blood, taken 28 days after the second AZD1222 dose. In DNA form, the CDR3 reads TGTGCCTGGTATAAGGTGGCAGCCGTAAACTATGGCTACACCTTC. Translated: CAWYKVAAVNYGYTF.